This TCR beta chain was recorded in a study of blood T cell repertoires in COVID-19 (TCRdb year 2020). At the level of the whole study: The collaborator samples originated in the United States, Italy and Spain and spanned the acute and convalescent phases of COVID-19. The material from the prospective study consisted of cDNA or gDNA derived from T cells, B-cell-depleted T cells, or PBMCs. Subjects who had been exposed to COVID-19, were actively infected with it, or had recovered from it provided the deeply sampled blood TCRbeta repertoires that made up the dataset. The repertoires were made available in a free public database intended to serve as a resource for research on the immune response to SARS-CoV-2. Samples were obtained from the ongoing ImmuneRACE study (first 160 participants) and from about 1,300 subjects provided by 6 global collaborators. Sample metadata almost always included a de-identified subject ID, COVID-19 status, age in years and sex. HLA class I and class II types, where available, came from metadata supplied by the sample provider rather than from assay-based typing. Here is what the overall study found, with its caveats: The quantity of clinical and demographic metadata differed by source and by participant and was supplied without curation.

TCRbeta CDR3 regions were amplified from genomic DNA using the immunoSEQ Assay, a bias-controlled multiplex PCR. From the authors' description of their analysis: The number of nucleated cells in each sample was estimated from the amplification of reference gene primers within the assay. To quantify the absolute abundance of each unique TCRbeta CDR3 rearrangement, sequence reads were collapsed and filtered. For each sample, productive Simpson clonality was calculated as the square root of Simpson's diversity index across productive rearrangements. The table comes from immuneACCESS by way of TCRdb, which keeps in-frame sequences with V and J called. Part of the clones is missing from these tables; in studies checked, under half for an unresolved V gene and the rest for unknown reasons. That table gives V, J and clone size, and the DNA gave D and trimming. Here the sample has 25,000 to 35,000 clones; about nine tenths occur a single time. 24% of the sample is in the top ten clones.

CDR1 and CDR2 are read off the germline V gene as SGHDT and YYEEEE. Relative to germline, V is missing 0 bases and J is missing 2 bases, with 3 bases of the junction outside any gene match. The CDR3 measures 15 amino acids from cysteine to phenylalanine. Of the read, only the CDR3 DNA is kept; its 45 bases are in frame from base 1. Comment on this clone: Its binding antigen is unknown. No base quality information exists; no much larger clone differs at one position.

Each collaborating institution followed its own protocols to collect whole blood in K2EDTA tubes. Collaborator samples were shipped for TCRbeta analysis as frozen whole blood, isolated PBMCs, or DNA extracted from either sample type. This TCR was recovered from a human donor with active COVID-19. The donor label of this sample is uncertain. The sequenced sample was peripheral blood. The rearrangement combines TRBV5-6 with TRBJ2-5; 8 of the junction bases match TRBD2. The bases are TGTGCCAGCAGCTTGGGCGGGAGGATACAAGAGACCCAGTACTTC. It encodes CASSLGGRIQETQYF.